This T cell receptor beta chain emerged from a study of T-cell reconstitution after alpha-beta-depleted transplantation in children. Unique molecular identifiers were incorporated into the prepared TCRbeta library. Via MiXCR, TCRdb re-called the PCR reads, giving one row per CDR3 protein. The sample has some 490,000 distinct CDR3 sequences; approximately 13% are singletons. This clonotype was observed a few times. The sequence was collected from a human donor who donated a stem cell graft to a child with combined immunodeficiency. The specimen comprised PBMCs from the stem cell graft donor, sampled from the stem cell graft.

The CDR3 sequence is CASTREETQYF. Here the CDR3 DNA reads TGTGCCAGCACAAGAGAAGAGACCCAGTACTTC. The chain has TRBV6-5 and TRBJ2-5; D not resolved. CDR3 length equals 11 residues. Deletions cut 7 bases from V and 3 bases from J, with 6 bases between. CDR1 is MNHEY and CDR2 is SVGAGI in the germline V gene.